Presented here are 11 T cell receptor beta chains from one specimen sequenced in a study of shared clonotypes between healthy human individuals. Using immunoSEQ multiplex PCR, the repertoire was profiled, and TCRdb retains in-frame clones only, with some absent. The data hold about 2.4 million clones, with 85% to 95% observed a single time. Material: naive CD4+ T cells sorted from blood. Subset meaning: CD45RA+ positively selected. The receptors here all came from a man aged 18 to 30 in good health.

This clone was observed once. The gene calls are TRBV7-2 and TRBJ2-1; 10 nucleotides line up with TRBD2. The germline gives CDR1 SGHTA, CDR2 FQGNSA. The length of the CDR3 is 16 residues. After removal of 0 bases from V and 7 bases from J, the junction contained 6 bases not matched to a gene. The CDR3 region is CASSLARGSGGNEQFF. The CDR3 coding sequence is TGTGCCAGCAGCTTAGCGCGTGGTAGCGGGGGGAATGAGCAGTTCTTC.

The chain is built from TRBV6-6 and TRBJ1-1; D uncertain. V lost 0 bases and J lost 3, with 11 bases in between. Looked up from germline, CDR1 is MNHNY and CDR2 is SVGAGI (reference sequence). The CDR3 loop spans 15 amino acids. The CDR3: CASSYSGFLDTEAFF. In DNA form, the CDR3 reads TGTGCCAGCAGTTACTCGGGCTTCCTTGACACTGAAGCTTTCTTT.

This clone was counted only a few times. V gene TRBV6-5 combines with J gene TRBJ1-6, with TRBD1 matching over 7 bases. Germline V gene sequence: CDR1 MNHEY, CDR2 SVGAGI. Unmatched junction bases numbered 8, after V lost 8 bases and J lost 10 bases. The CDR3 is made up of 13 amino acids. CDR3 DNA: TGTGCCAGCGCCCCGGGACAGTGGTCACCCCTCCACTTT. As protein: CASAPGQWSPLHF.

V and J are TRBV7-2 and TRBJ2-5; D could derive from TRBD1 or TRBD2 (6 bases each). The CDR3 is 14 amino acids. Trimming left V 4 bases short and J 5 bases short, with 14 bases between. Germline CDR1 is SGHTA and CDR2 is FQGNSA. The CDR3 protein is CASSWDWGLETQYF. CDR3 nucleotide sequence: TGTGCCAGCAGCTGGGACTGGGGGCTGGAGACCCAGTACTTC. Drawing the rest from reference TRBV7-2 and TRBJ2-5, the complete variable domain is GAGVSQSPSNKVTEKGKDVELRCDPISGHTALYWYRQSLGQGLEFLIYFQGNSAPDKSGLPSDRFSAERTGGSVSTLTIQRTQQEDSAVYLCASSWDWGLETQYFGPGTRLLVL.

The CDR3 here is CASTGVGADTQYF. In nucleotides, the CDR3 is TGTGCCAGCACCGGGGTGGGTGCAGATACGCAGTATTTT. The chain links TRBV2 to TRBJ2-3; a possible D gene is TRBD2 (5 bases). From germline, CDR1 is SNHLY and CDR2 FYNNEI. Trimming cost V 7 bases and J 4 bases, with 12 bases left between them. The CDR3 is 13 residues long.

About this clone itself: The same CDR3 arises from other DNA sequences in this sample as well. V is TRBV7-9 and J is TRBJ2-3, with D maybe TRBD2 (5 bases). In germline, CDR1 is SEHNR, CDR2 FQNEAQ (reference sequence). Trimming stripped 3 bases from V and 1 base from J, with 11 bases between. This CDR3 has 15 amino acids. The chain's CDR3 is CASSLAAGGTDTQYF. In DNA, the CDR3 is TGTGCCAGCAGCTTGGCAGCCGGGGGCACAGATACGCAGTATTTT.

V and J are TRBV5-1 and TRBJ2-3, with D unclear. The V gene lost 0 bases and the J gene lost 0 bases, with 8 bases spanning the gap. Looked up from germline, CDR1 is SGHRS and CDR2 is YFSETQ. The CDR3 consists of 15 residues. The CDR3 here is CASSLAAPSTDTQYF. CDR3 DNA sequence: TGCGCCAGCAGCTTGGCGGCCCCGAGCACAGATACGCAGTATTTT.

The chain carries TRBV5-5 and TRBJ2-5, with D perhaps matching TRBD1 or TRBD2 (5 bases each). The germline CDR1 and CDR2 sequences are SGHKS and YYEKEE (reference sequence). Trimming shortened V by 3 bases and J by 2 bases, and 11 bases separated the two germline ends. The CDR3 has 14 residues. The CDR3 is CASSWVGPQETQYF. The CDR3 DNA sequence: TGTGCCAGCAGCTGGGTGGGACCTCAAGAGACCCAGTACTTC. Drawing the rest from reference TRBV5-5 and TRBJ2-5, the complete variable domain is DAGVTQSPTHLIKTRGQQVTLRCSPISGHKSVSWYQQVLGQGPQFIFQYYEKEERGRGNFPDRFSARQFPNYSSELNVNALLLGDSALYLCASSWVGPQETQYFGPGTRLLVL.

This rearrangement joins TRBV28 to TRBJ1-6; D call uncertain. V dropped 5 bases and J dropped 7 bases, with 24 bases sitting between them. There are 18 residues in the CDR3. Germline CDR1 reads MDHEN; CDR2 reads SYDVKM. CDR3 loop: CASSTPSTPLDLNSPLHF. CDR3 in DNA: TGTGCCAGCAGTACGCCCAGTACCCCCCTAGACCTAAATTCACCCCTCCACTTT.

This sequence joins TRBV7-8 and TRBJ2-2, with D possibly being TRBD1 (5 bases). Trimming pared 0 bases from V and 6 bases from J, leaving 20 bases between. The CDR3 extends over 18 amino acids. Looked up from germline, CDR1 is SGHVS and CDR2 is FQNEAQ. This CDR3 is CASSLASSGLLGAGELFF. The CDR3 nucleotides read TGTGCCAGCAGCTTAGCATCCTCGGGCCTCCTAGGGGCCGGGGAGCTGTTTTTT.

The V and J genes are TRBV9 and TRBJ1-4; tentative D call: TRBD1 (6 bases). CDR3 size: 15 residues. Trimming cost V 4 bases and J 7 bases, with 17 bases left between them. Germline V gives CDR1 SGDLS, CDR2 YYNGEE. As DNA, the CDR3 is TGTGCCAGCAGCCCCCAGACTGGGGGCGGTGAAAAACTGTTTTTT. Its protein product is CASSPQTGGGEKLFF.